Listed here are 16 T cell receptor beta chains from one sample, sequenced in a study of immune characterization of retroperitoneal liposarcoma. TCRdb independently ran MiXCR on the PCR reads; one entry per CDR3 protein. The sample consists of some 10,000 distinct CDR3 sequences, approximately 35% of them appearing once. Input material: tumor tissue. The receptors here all came from a female donor with retroperitoneal liposarcoma.

This clonotype is categorized as medium-sized. The chain couples TRBV12-3 or TRBV12-4 to TRBJ2-1; D gene ambiguous. The CDR3 length is 12 residues. V was shortened by 3 bases and J by 10 bases, with 10 bases between the two germline ends. The CDR3 DNA reads TGTGCCAGCAGTTTTATCCTACAAGAGCAGTTCTTC. Translation gives CASSFILQEQFF.

J is TRBJ2-1 and V is TRBV6-1, with 7 bases aligning to TRBD2. Judging by the DNA end, TRBJ2-5 fits better; the J call may be wrong. The CDR3 sequence is 16 residues long. Germline V lookup: CDR1 MNHNS, CDR2 SASEGT. The DNA for the CDR3 is TGTGCCAGCAGTTCTTCCTCGGTGGGGGGGGGAGAGACCCAGTACTTC. It yields the protein CASSSSSVGGGETQYF.

The chain combines TRBV27 with TRBJ2-3, with 8 bases identical to TRBD2. J was trimmed by 2 bases and V by 5 bases; bases with no gene match: 9. The V gene's germline CDR1 is MNHEY and CDR2 SMNVEV (reference sequence). The CDR3 runs to 16 residues. The CDR3 coding sequence is TGTGCCAGCAGTAGACCAAGCGGGAGTCTCACAGATACGCAGTATTTT. Amino acids: CASSRPSGSLTDTQYF.

In its sample, this clonotype ranks as medium-sized. The chain combines TRBV6-1 with TRBJ2-5; TRBD1 might be the D (5 bases). The CDR3 spans 13 residues. Trimming pared 10 bases from V and 2 bases from J, leaving 14 bases between. CDR1 is MNHNS and CDR2 is SASEGT in the germline V gene. For the CDR3, the DNA is TGTGCCAACCGACAGTACCCACAAGAGACCCAGTACTTC. This sequence encodes CANRQYPQETQYF.

This clonotype was counted once. The CDR3 here is CASSQRTTGYNEQFF. The DNA for the CDR3 is TGTGCCAGCAGCCAACGCACGACAGGGTATAACGAGCAGTTCTTC. The rearrangement joins TRBV4-2 to TRBJ2-1; 7 nucleotides align to TRBD1. The V and J ends lost 2 bases and 10 bases, in that order; junction bases with no gene match: 11. Germline CDR1 LGHNA, CDR2 YNFKEQ. This CDR3 has 15 amino acids.

This clonotype is categorized as medium-sized. The chain recombines TRBV7-3 with TRBJ2-1; 10 nucleotides line up with TRBD2. J gave up 6 bases and V 6 bases, and 8 bases lay outside the gene matches. Per the germline V gene, CDR1 is SGHTA and CDR2 is FQGTGA. The CDR3 is 15 amino acids. DNA for the CDR3: TGTGCCAGCAGTTCACCGGGACTAGCGATCAATGAGCAGTTCTTC. Protein sequence: CASSSPGLAINEQFF.

This chain connects TRBV24-1 to TRBJ2-1; the D is unclear. This CDR3 is 12 amino acids long. Germline V CDR1 and CDR2: KGHDR, SFDVKD. V was trimmed by 3 bases and J by 10 bases, leaving 9 bases between them. The CDR3 region has the DNA TGTGCCACCAGTGATCCCCGACGGGAGCAGTTCTTC. It is translated as CATSDPRREQFF.

The J gene is TRBJ2-5, the V gene TRBV6-5; no clear D. The J call may be mistaken, given a closer DNA end match to TRBJ2-1. The CDR3 extends over 13 amino acids. The germline gives CDR1 MNHEY, CDR2 SVGAGI. CDR3 sequence: CASSYGWEVEQFF. The CDR3 region has the DNA TGTGCCAGCAGTTACGGGTGGGAAGTTGAGCAGTTCTTC.

By share, this clonotype ranks as medium-sized. This chain uses TRBV6-1 with TRBJ2-3, with D possibly matching TRBD1 (5 bases). The V end lost 5 bases, the J end lost 6 bases, and 9 bases lay between the germline ends. This CDR3 is 12 amino acids long. Per germline, CDR1 MNHNS and CDR2 SASEGT. This chain's CDR3 is CASSISGDTQYF. For the CDR3, the DNA is TGTGCCAGCAGTATCTCAGGGGATACGCAGTATTTT.

This chain uses TRBV6-1 with TRBJ1-1; TRBD1 might be the D (6 bases). From germline, CDR1 is MNHNS and CDR2 SASEGT. The CDR3 sequence is 14 residues long. V was pared by 8 bases and J by 4 bases, with 17 bases between. The CDR3: CASWARGLITEAFF. CDR3 DNA sequence: TGTGCCAGCTGGGCCAGGGGTCTTATCACTGAAGCTTTCTTT.

This clonotype appeared many times. The chain uses TRBV12-3 or TRBV12-4 and TRBJ2-1, with TRBD1 as a possible D gene (5 bases). Between the trimmed V and J ends, which lost 10 bases and 10 bases, there was a span of 20 bases. The CDR3 extends over 13 amino acids. CDR3 coding DNA: TGTGCCACCGCCCAGACGACAGTCTACGAGCAGTTCTTC. It codes for CATAQTTVYEQFF.

This clonotype was counted a few times. The CDR3 reads CASGQGTGPYNEQFF. CDR3 bases: TGTGCCAGCGGCCAGGGGACAGGTCCCTACAATGAGCAGTTCTTC. J is TRBJ2-1 and V is TRBV7-6; the match to TRBD1 covers 8 bases. V shed 8 bases, J shed 2 bases, and the junction held 8 bases outside the gene matches. CDR1 and CDR2 (germline): SGHVS, FNYEAQ. CDR3 length equals 15 residues.

This clonotype was observed a handful of times. The chain carries TRBV6-1 and TRBJ2-1; a possible D gene is TRBD2 (5 bases). CDR1 and CDR2 from the germline V gene are MNHNS and SASEGT. This CDR3 contains 16 residues. Trimming removed 0 bases at V and 7 bases at J, with 16 bases between. The CDR3 reads CASSEAEREWRNEQFF. In DNA form, the CDR3 reads TGTGCCAGCAGTGAAGCGGAAAGGGAGTGGAGGAATGAGCAGTTCTTC.

This clonotype was found a few times. The chain combines TRBV6-1 with TRBJ2-1; 13 bases match TRBD2. V lost 6 bases, J lost 7 bases, and 6 bases stayed unmatched. From germline, CDR1 is MNHNS and CDR2 SASEGT. The CDR3 consists of 15 residues. The CDR3 sequence: CASRDGTSGNNEQFF. In nucleotides, the CDR3 is TGTGCCAGCAGGGACGGGACTAGCGGGAATAATGAGCAGTTCTTC.

This clonotype was counted between two and nine times. The gene calls are TRBV6-1 and TRBJ2-2, with 7 bases identical to TRBD2. The germline V gene has CDR1 MNHNS and CDR2 SASEGT. Trimming removed 1 base from V and 4 bases from J; junction bases left unmatched: 6. The CDR3 is made up of 16 amino acids. The CDR3 is CASSEEGLPSTGELFF. CDR3 nucleotides: TGTGCCAGCAGTGAAGAGGGACTACCCAGCACCGGGGAGCTGTTTTTT.

This sequence joins TRBV27 and TRBJ1-1, with unresolved D. Germline loops: CDR1 MNHEY, CDR2 SMNVEV (reference sequence). The CDR3 totals 14 residues. Trimming pared 5 bases from V and 2 bases from J, leaving 12 bases between. CDR3 amino acids: CASSSYPLNTEAFF. CDR3 nucleotides: TGTGCCAGCAGTAGCTATCCACTCAACACTGAAGCTTTCTTT.